This T cell receptor beta chain originates from a study of cytomegalovirus exposure and HLA in healthy donors. General study findings and limits: An Asian-associated ancestry cluster reportedly showed fewer N-insertions than the roughly 670-donor mean in a later analysis. In a later analysis, common viral pathogens appeared linked to several of the most significant clusters.

This clone has a handful of counts. Its antigen is still unknown. The PCR used 60 Vbeta and 13 Jbeta primers. Sequenced by immunoSEQ multiplex PCR; TCRdb stores in-frame clones only, minus some. The sample carries approximately 150,000 clones, roughly 79% recorded once. Germline trimming cut 4 bases from V and 6 bases from J; bases unmatched to any gene: 6. CDR1 KGHSH and CDR2 LQKENI come from the germline V gene. The CDR3 is made up of 16 amino acids. The source is a woman younger than 35 in good health and CMV-seropositive. The V gene is TRBV18, the J gene TRBJ1-6, with 10 bases that match TRBD1. Material for sequencing was PBMCs. CDR3 loop: CASSRVRDRGNSPLHF. The CDR3 bases are TGTGCCAGCTCACGCGTCCGGGACAGGGGTAATTCACCCCTCCACTTT.